This T cell receptor beta chain was observed in a study of blood T cell repertoires in COVID-19. Generated by immunoSEQ multiplex PCR, the TCRdb table keeps only in-frame clones and is missing some. The sample consists of about 240,000 clones, under 85% of them appearing once. The germline V gene has CDR1 SEHNR and CDR2 FQNEAQ (reference sequence). Between the trimmed V and J ends, which lost 7 bases and 4 bases, there was a span of 13 bases. The CDR3 covers 13 residues. Sequencing was carried out using peripheral blood. The receptor's source is a man younger than 40 who had recovered from COVID-19. The chain carries TRBV7-9 and TRBJ1-2, with D perhaps TRBD1 (5 bases). CDR3 coding DNA: TGTGCCAGCACCAAGGGGCCTGGCTATGGCTACACCTTC. Translating gives CASTKGPGYGYTF.